This T cell receptor (beta chain) originates from a study of shared clonotypes between healthy human individuals. Study-wide results and limits: It was the few donors that limited the genetic and exposure-history diversity represented. A generally larger estimated richness was seen in naive subsets than in memory subsets.

A remark on this clone: Antigen: not known.

The CDR3 has 15 amino acids. Germline values: CDR1 SGHTS, CDR2 YDEGEE. V lost 4 bases, J lost 0 bases, and 11 bases lay in between. The repertoire was sequenced with immunoSEQ multiplex PCR; TCRdb's copy has only in-frame clones and lacks some. Found here are over 850,000 clones, roughly 74% of them singletons; the top ten hold 0.5% to 0.6%. V and J are TRBV5-8 and TRBJ1-5; D is possibly TRBD1 (5 bases). What was sequenced was memory CD4+ T cells from PBMCs. Subset in this sample: CD45RA-negative fraction. The TCR was taken from a man younger than 30 in good health. Some clones in this sample may be carry-over from other donors' samples. CDR3 region: CASSPGTDSNQPQHF. The CDR3 nucleotides are TGTGCCAGCAGCCCAGGGACGGATAGCAATCAGCCCCAGCATTTT.